What follows are 14 T cell receptor beta chains derived from one specimen sequenced in a study of blood T cell repertoires in COVID-19. Sequencing used immunoSEQ multiplex PCR; TCRdb keeps in-frame clones, though not all of them. The sample gives 250,000 to 400,000 clones, about 91% of which show up once; roughly 1.7% is in the top ten. Sequenced material: peripheral blood. Receptors were obtained from a woman aged 30 to 39 with COVID-19, enrolled during active disease.

V usage is TRBV9 and J usage is TRBJ2-1; 11 bases are shared with TRBD2. The V gene's germline CDR1 is SGDLS and CDR2 YYNGEE. V dropped 3 bases and J dropped 10; count of bases not matched to a gene: 9. This CDR3 comprises 15 residues. The CDR3, as DNA: TGTGCCAGCAGCGCTAGCGGGGGGCATCTTGGGGAGCAGTTCTTC. Its translation: CASSASGGHLGEQFF.

DNA of the CDR3: TGTGCCAGCAGCCAAACAGAAAACACTGAAGCTTTCTTT. Translated: CASSQTENTEAFF. This sequence joins TRBV3-1 (or the pseudogene TRBV3-2) and TRBJ1-1; D ambiguous. Germline assignment: CDR1 LGHDT and CDR2 YNNKEL (reference sequence). V lost 2 bases, J lost 2 bases, and 6 bases lay in between. The CDR3 is 13 amino acids.

This sequence joins TRBV7-9 and TRBJ2-1; 10 bases match TRBD1. The germline CDR1 and CDR2 sequences are SEHNR and FQNEAQ (reference sequence). The CDR3 is 15 residues long. V shed 7 bases and J 4 bases; nucleotides not matched to a gene: 7. Here the CDR3 reads CASTFGTGAYNEQFF. The CDR3 DNA follows: TGTGCCAGCACCTTTGGGACAGGGGCATACAATGAGCAGTTCTTC.

The V call is TRBV7-9, the J call TRBJ1-1; D call uncertain. The CDR3 contains 13 residues. V dropped 8 bases and J dropped 1 base, with 11 bases sitting between them. CDR1 and CDR2 from the germline V gene are SEHNR and FQNEAQ (reference sequence). The CDR3 loop is CASSSGGNTEAFF. CDR3 nucleotide sequence: TGTGCCAGCTCCTCGGGAGGGAACACTGAAGCTTTCTTT.

This sequence joins TRBV7-6 and TRBJ1-1; tentatively, D is TRBD1 (6 bases). Germline CDR1 SGHVS, CDR2 FNYEAQ. The germline V and J ends were trimmed by 5 bases and 4 bases, with 11 bases remaining between them. The CDR3 sequence is 13 residues long. The CDR3 loop is CASSRTEGTEAFF. The CDR3 DNA reads TGTGCCAGCAGCCGGACAGAAGGCACTGAAGCTTTCTTT.

The V gene is TRBV19, the J gene TRBJ1-5; perhaps TRBD1 as D (5 bases). The V end lost 2 bases, the J end lost 5 bases, and 10 bases lay between the germline ends. The germline CDR1 and CDR2 sequences are LNHDA and SQIVND (reference sequence). This CDR3 spans 14 amino acids. CDR3 sequence: CASSIRTSYQPQHF. CDR3 DNA sequence: TGTGCCAGTAGTATAAGGACAAGCTATCAGCCCCAGCATTTT.

The chain combines TRBV6-2 or TRBV6-3 with TRBJ2-7; 12 bases match TRBD1. The CDR3 covers 16 residues. Germline lookup yields CDR1 MNHEY and CDR2 SVGEGT. The V gene end was trimmed by 2 bases and the J gene end by 3 bases; junction bases not matched to a gene: 5. CDR3 coding DNA: TGTGCCAGCAGTTACCCCGGGACAGGGGGCCTCTACGAGCAGTACTTC. This encodes CASSYPGTGGLYEQYF.

CDR3 in amino acids: CARRSRGGILTGELFF. CDR3 bases: TGTGCCAGGAGAAGCAGGGGCGGTATCTTGACCGGGGAGCTGTTTTTT. This chain links TRBV27 with TRBJ2-2; possibly TRBD1 for D (6 bases). This CDR3 has 16 amino acids. Trimming shortened V by 9 bases and J by 5 bases, and 22 bases separated the two germline ends. The germline V gene encodes CDR1 MNHEY and CDR2 SMNVEV (reference sequence).

The chain carries TRBV4-1 and TRBJ2-7, with D unclear. The germline gives CDR1 MGHRA, CDR2 YSYEKL. Trimming pared 0 bases from V and 3 bases from J, leaving 6 bases between. There are 13 residues in the CDR3. In nucleotides, the CDR3 is TGCGCCAGCAGCCAAGAACAGAACTACGAGCAGTACGTC. Translation gives CASSQEQNYEQYV.

The gene calls are TRBV10-3 and TRBJ1-3; no reliable D call. The CDR3 loop spans 12 amino acids. Germline CDR1 ENHRY, CDR2 SYGVKD. V was pared by 3 bases and J by 8 bases, with 8 bases between. The CDR3 sequence: CAISDGGDTIYF. The CDR3 bases are TGTGCCATCAGTGACGGCGGGGACACCATATATTTT.

V is TRBV9 and J is TRBJ2-1; 8 nucleotides agree with TRBD2. Germline values: CDR1 SGDLS, CDR2 YYNGEE. With 0 bases clipped from V and 3 bases from J, the junction kept 5 bases outside the gene matches. The CDR3 is 16 residues long. Here the CDR3 DNA reads TGTGCCAGCAGCGTAGGTGGCGGGGGGTTCTACAATGAGCAGTTCTTC. This translates into CASSVGGGGFYNEQFF.

V and J are TRBV6-2 or TRBV6-3 and TRBJ1-1; perhaps TRBD1 as D (5 bases). Germline-derived CDR1 and CDR2 are MNHEY and SVGEGT. The CDR3 sequence is 15 residues long. The V end lost 3 bases, the J end lost 2 bases, and 13 bases lay between the germline ends. CDR3 nucleotides: TGTGCCAGCAGTTATCGGCCCGACAGAAACACTGAAGCTTTCTTT. Translation gives CASSYRPDRNTEAFF.

This clone was counted ten times or more. CDR3 region: CASSLRGAGGNTIYF. CDR3 coding DNA: TGTGCCAGCAGTTTGCGTGGAGCGGGGGGAAACACCATATATTTT. The rearrangement joins TRBV28 to TRBJ1-3; no clear D. V was pared by 3 bases and J by 4 bases, with 13 bases between. The CDR3 consists of 15 residues. Per germline, CDR1 MDHEN and CDR2 SYDVKM.

Written as DNA, the CDR3 is TGCGCCAGCACAACGGCAGGGCCCCCTTCCTACAATGAGCAGTTCTTC. Translating it yields CASTTAGPPSYNEQFF. The V call is TRBV5-1, the J call TRBJ2-1; D possibly corresponds to TRBD1 (5 bases). This CDR3 has 16 residues. The V end was cut by 6 bases, the J end by 1 base, with 17 bases between. Germline assignment: CDR1 SGHRS and CDR2 YFSETQ.